This T cell receptor (beta chain) was observed in a study of blood T cell repertoires in COVID-19. Study summary: The United States, Italy and Spain were the sources of the acute and convalescent COVID-19 samples. T cells, B-cell-depleted T cells, or PBMCs provided the cDNA or gDNA that served as material.

With V trimmed by 2 bases and J by 4 bases, 5 bases remained unmatched. The CDR3 is 15 residues long. Germline values: CDR1 LGHDT, CDR2 YNNKEL (reference sequence). Authors' data handling: Estimated nucleated cell counts came from reference gene primer amplification. Libraries were prepared by immunoSEQ multiplex PCR; TCRdb keeps only in-frame clonotypes and omits some of them. Clone size and the V and J calls come from that table; the DNA yielded D and trimming. Among 95,000 to 110,000 clones listed, 89% were seen once. The material sequenced was peripheral blood. The chain joins TRBV3-1 (or the pseudogene TRBV3-2) to TRBJ2-1; 7 nucleotides agree with TRBD1. This clonotype originated in a woman between 55 and 75 years old with acute or convalescent COVID-19. CDR3 bases: TGTGCCAGCAGCCAAAGACAGGGAGAGTACAATGAGCAGTTCTTC. This codes for CASSQRQGEYNEQFF.